This TCR beta chain was recorded in a study of cytomegalovirus exposure and HLA in healthy donors. Whole-study results and caveats: Clonal expansion was found to be greater in HLA-associated TCR beta chains than in equally common others in a later analysis.

With regard to this clone: Its target is unknown.

CDR3 length: 14 amino acids. Germline CDR1 LNHDA, CDR2 SQIVND (reference sequence). V dropped 9 bases and J dropped 2 bases, with 11 bases sitting between them. Researchers ran the PCR with 60 Vbeta and 13 Jbeta primers. Profiled with immunoSEQ multiplex PCR; TCRdb holds only in-frame clones, not every one. The table lists approximately 100,000 clones, 70% of them singletons. This TCR derives from a man aged 35-49 years in good health and CMV-seropositive. This chain connects TRBV19 to TRBJ1-6, with D perhaps TRBD1 (6 bases). Material: PBMCs. The CDR3 nucleotides are TGTGCCAGCGGTACAGGGCCCTATAATTCACCCCTCCACTTT. Protein sequence: CASGTGPYNSPLHF.